Sequencing of this TCR beta chain was carried out in a study of control samples from healthy donors and cancer patients. Repertoires were generated with immunoSEQ multiplex PCR, while TCRdb's copy carries only in-frame clones and drops some. This repertoire shows 400,000 to 450,000 clones, more than 80% found once; its top ten account for 5.5% to 8%. Germline values: CDR1 MNHEY, CDR2 SVGEGT. The CDR3 covers 14 residues. The V gene lost 5 bases and the J gene lost 2 bases, with 12 bases spanning the gap. What was sequenced was PBMCs. The receptor was derived from a man aged 40-55 years with head and neck cancer. V gene TRBV6-2 or TRBV6-3 combines with J gene TRBJ2-5; weak D call: TRBD1 (6 bases). The CDR3 DNA reads as TGTGCCAGCAGTCTAACAGGGACACAAGAGACCCAGTACTTC. Encoded protein: CASSLTGTQETQYF.